The T cell receptor (beta chain) under discussion was sequenced for a study of a mutant IDH1 vaccine in newly diagnosed glioma (dated by TCRdb to about 2021). General notes on the study: Of the 25 to 40 patients who were treated, approximately 60% were male and approximately 38% were female, and the mean age was roughly 40 years. Peripheral blood samples were drawn at six visits, namely V03 (baseline), V05, V07, V10, V12 and V13. Longitudinal TCRB deep sequencing was done for 25 treated patients, wherever samples were available for exploratory analyses. Before enrollment, patients had received standard therapy of radiotherapy alone, temozolomide alone, or radiochemotherapy with temozolomide; most received the combination. The paper as a whole reports these results and caveats: Vaccine-induced immune responses across multiple MHC alleles were detected in around 92% of patients. Availability determined which PBMC samples were chosen for TCRB deep sequencing. According to the authors, sample limitations meant that analyses of patient blood samples could not be reproduced. Changes in the top peripheral T cell clonotypes picked up by TCRB sequencing did not appear to be linked to pseudoprogression.

Taken from the germline V gene, the CDR1 and CDR2 loops are SGHRS and YFSETQ. CDR3 length: 15 amino acids, cysteine to phenylalanine. The entry retains the CDR3 DNA only, 45 bases that are in frame from base 1. Relative to germline, V is missing 3 bases and J is missing 2 bases, with 6 bases of the junction outside any gene match. As concerns this clone: Its antigen is currently not known. The sample holds no much larger clone one base away, and base qualities are not on file.

The receptor library was made with the immunoSEQ multiplex PCR assay. Following the manufacturer's protocol, the hsTCRB Kit was used to amplify rearranged TCR beta chain sequences. TCRB libraries were sequenced on an Illumina MiSeq. On the authors' methods: The kit vendor's proprietary platform handled demultiplexing, trimming and gene mapping. In TCRdb, the immuneACCESS table is reduced to in-frame sequences with V and J assigned. These tables do not hold every clone; where another copy was compared, an unresolved V gene accounts for under half, and the others remain unexplained. V, J and clone size are those of that table, while D and trimming were read from the DNA. In all, the sample holds about 54,000 clones, and roughly 80% of those were seen once. Together, the top ten hold roughly a fifth of the sample. The sample's time point, from its label and the paper: baseline, week 1 (first vaccination visit). This specimen's treatment or condition label, interpreted: pre-vaccination baseline after standard-of-care therapy. Newly diagnosed WHO grade 3 or 4 IDH1-mutant astrocytomas showing loss of nuclear ATRX were present in the donors. The samples were drawn from NOA16, a multicentre, single-arm, open-label phase I trial in Germany that tested a mutant IDH1 peptide vaccine in humans for the first time. For immunogenicity testing, the blood drawn at visit V03 was used as the baseline sample. The DNeasy Blood and Tissue Kit was used to extract genomic DNA from EDTA blood for TCRB sequencing.

The receptor chain draws on TRBV5-1 and TRBJ2-3, with 7 junctional bases fitting TRBD2. The starting material was PBMCs, obtained from a glioma patient treated with radiotherapy, temozolomide or both. This TCR came from a man aged 18 to 29 with glioma. The nucleotides read TGCGCCAGCAGCTCCTCCCGGGGGGACACAGATACGCAGTATTTT. Its translation is CASSSSRGDTDTQYF.